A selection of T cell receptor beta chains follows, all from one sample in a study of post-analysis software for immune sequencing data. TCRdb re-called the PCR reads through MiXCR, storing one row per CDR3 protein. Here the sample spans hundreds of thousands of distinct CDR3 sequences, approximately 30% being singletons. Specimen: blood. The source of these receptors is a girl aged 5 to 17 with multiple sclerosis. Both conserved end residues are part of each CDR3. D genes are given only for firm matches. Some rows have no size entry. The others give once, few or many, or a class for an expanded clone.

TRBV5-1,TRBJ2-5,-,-,TGCGCCAGCAGCTTGGATCCGACGGGTCAAGAGGCCCAGTACTTC,CASSLDPTGQEAQYF
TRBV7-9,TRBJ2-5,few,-,TGTGCCAGCAGCTTTAACCTCATCGGGGAGACCCAGTACTTC,CASSFNLIGETQYF
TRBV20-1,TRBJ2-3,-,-,TGCAGTGCTAGAGATTTGGCGGGTCTTAGCACAGATACGCAGTATTTT,CSARDLAGLSTDTQYF
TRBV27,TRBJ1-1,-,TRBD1,TGTGCCAGCAGCAAACCGGGACAGCCCCGTATGAACACTGAAGCTTTCTTT,CASSKPGQPRMNTEAFF
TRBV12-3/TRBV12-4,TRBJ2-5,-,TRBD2,TGTGCCAGCAGTTTCTTGGGGAGGGGACAAGAGACCCAGTACTTC,CASSFLGRGQETQYF
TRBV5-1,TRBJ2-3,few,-,TGCGCCAGCAGCTCTCTAGCCCACACAGATACGCAGTATTTT,CASSSLAHTDTQYF
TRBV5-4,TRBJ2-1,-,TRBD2,TGTGCCAGCAGCTTGTTCATGGAACTAGCGGGACCTGGGAGCGGCAGCTCCTACAATGAGCAGTTCTTC,CASSLFMELAGPGSGSSYNEQFF
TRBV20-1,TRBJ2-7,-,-,TGCAGTGCTAGTAACCACCGGGACTCAAGCTCCTACGAGCAGTACTTC,CSASNHRDSSSYEQYF
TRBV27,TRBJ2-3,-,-,TGTGCCAGCAGTTTAGTGAGAGGACTCGACGCAGATACGCAGTATTTT,CASSLVRGLDADTQYF
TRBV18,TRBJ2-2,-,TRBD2,TGTGCCAGCTCGCCCTTGGGACTAGCGGTGAACACCGGGGAGCTGTTTTTT,CASSPLGLAVNTGELFF
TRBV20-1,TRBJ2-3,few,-,TGCAGTGCTAGAGTCTCAGATGCGACAGATACGCAGTATTTT,CSARVSDATDTQYF
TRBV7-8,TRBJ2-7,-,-,TGTGCCGGCAGCTTAACGATAGGGGCCTACGAGCAGTACTTC,CAGSLTIGAYEQYF
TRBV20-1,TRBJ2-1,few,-,TGCAGTGCCGGGGGTCCGGGAGTATTGAATGAGCAGTTCTTC,CSAGGPGVLNEQFF
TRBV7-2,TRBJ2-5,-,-,TGTGCCAGCAGCTCTTGGCGGAAAGAGACCCAGTACTTC,CASSSWRKETQYF
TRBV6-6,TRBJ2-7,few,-,TGTGCCAGCAGTTATAGTCCGGGCAAAGGGGAGCAGTACTTC,CASSYSPGKGEQYF
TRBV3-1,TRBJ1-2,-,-,TGTGCCAGCAGCCCTAATTGGCAGACGGGTGGCTACACCTTC,CASSPNWQTGGYTF
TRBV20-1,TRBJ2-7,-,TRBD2,TGCAGTGCCCCTCCTAGCGGGCGATACTACGAGCAGTACTTC,CSAPPSGRYYEQYF
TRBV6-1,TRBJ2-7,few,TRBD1,TGTGCCAGTCAGACCGGGACAGCAACCTACGAGCAGTACTTC,CASQTGTATYEQYF